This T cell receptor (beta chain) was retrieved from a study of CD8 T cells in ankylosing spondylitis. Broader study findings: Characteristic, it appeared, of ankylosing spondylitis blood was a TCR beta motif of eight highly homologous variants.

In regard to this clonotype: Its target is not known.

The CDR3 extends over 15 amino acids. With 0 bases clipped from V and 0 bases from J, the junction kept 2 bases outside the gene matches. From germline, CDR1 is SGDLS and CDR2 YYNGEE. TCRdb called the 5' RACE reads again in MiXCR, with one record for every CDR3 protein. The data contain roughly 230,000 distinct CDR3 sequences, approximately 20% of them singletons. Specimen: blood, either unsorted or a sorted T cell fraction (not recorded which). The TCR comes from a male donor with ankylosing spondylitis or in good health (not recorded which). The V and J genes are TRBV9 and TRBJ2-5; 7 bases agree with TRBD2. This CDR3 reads CASSVAGGYQETQYF. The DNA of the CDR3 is TGTGCCAGCAGCGTAGCGGGGGGATACCAAGAGACCCAGTACTTC.